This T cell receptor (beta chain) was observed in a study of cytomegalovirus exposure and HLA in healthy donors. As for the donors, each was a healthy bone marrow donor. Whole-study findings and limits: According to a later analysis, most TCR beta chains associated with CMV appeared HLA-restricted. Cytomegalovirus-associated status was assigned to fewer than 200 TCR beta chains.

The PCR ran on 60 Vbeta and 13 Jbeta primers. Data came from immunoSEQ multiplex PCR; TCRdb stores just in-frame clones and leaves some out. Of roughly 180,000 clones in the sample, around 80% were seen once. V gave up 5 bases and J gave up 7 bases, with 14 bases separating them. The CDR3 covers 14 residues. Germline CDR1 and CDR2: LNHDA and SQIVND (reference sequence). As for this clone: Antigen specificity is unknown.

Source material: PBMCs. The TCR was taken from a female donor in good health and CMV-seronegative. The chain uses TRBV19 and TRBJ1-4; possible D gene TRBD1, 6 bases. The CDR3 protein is CASSRTDIGEKLFF. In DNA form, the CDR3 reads TGTGCCAGTAGTCGGACAGACATTGGTGAAAAACTGTTTTTT.